This TCR beta chain emerged from a study of CD8 T cells in Susac syndrome. The authors reverse transcribed roughly 0.5 to 1 ug RNA with random hexamers. Amplification of TCR beta CDR3 by immunoSEQ multiplex PCR spanned 54 Vbeta and 13 Jbeta. Using its own MiXCR run on the immunoSEQ multiplex PCR reads, TCRdb lists one record per CDR3 protein. The sample has approximately 180,000 distinct CDR3 sequences; approximately 94% are singletons. J was trimmed by 10 bases and V by 2 bases; bases with no gene match: 16. The CDR3 has 18 residues. The V gene's germline CDR1 is KGHDR and CDR2 SFDVKD. The chain carries TRBV24-1 and TRBJ1-6; 7 bases match TRBD1. Material for sequencing was CD4+ T cells from PBMCs. The sequence came from a human donor with multiple sclerosis. The CDR3 DNA reads as TGTGCCACCAGTGATTCCCCTCCTGAAGGCAGGGGGAGATCACCCCTCCACTTT. This translates into CATSDSPPEGRGRSPLHF.